The 29 T cell receptor beta chains below come from one sample, sequenced in a study of shared clonotypes between healthy human individuals. The table came from immunoSEQ multiplex PCR; TCRdb's copy has only in-frame clones and leaves some out. The sample contains roughly 330,000 clones, 74% of which appear only once. The sample consisted of memory CD4+ T cells sorted from blood. The subset is: CD45RA-negative fraction. Receptor source: a man under 40 in good health.

V and J are TRBV28 and TRBJ1-2; 7 bases fit TRBD1. There are 12 residues in the CDR3. V lost 6 bases, J lost 8 bases, and 6 bases stayed unmatched. CDR1 MDHEN and CDR2 SYDVKM come from the germline V gene. CDR3 loop: CASSRDREGYTF. DNA of the CDR3: TGTGCCAGCAGCCGCGACAGGGAGGGCTACACCTTC.

The rearrangement links TRBV27 to TRBJ2-3; 8 nucleotides line up with TRBD2. The ends lost 5 bases at V and 4 bases at J; junction bases unmatched: 8. The CDR3 sequence is 15 residues long. Germline V gene sequence: CDR1 MNHEY, CDR2 SMNVEV (reference sequence). The CDR3 here is CASSLRAGAADTQYF. The CDR3 bases are TGTGCCAGCAGTCTCCGAGCGGGAGCGGCAGATACGCAGTATTTT.

The DNA of the CDR3 is TGTGCCAGCGCTCCGACTTTTGGGTACGGCTACACCTTC. Protein product: CASAPTFGYGYTF. The V call is TRBV7-3, the J call TRBJ1-2; D call uncertain. The germline V gene has CDR1 SGHTA and CDR2 FQGTGA. Trimming left V 8 bases short and J 8 bases short, with 18 bases between. This CDR3 comprises 13 residues. Full variable domain (outside the CDR3, taken from reference TRBV7-3 and TRBJ1-2): GAGVSQTPSNKVTEKGKYVELRCDPISGHTALYWYRQSLGQGPEFLIYFQGTGAADDSGLPNDRFFAVRPEGSVSTLKIQRTERGDSAVYLCASAPTFGYGYTFGSGTRLTVV.

This rearrangement joins TRBV19 to TRBJ1-2; D possibly corresponds to TRBD1 (5 bases). The CDR3 loop spans 16 amino acids. Germline V lookup: CDR1 LNHDA, CDR2 SQIVND (reference sequence). Deletions cut 4 bases from V and 4 bases from J, with 19 bases between. CDR3 DNA sequence: TGTGCCAGTAGTAACCGACAGCCCCGGGGAGGCTATGGCTACACCTTC. As protein: CASSNRQPRGGYGYTF.

This clone occurred once. This sequence joins TRBV7-2 and TRBJ2-1; a weak D match, TRBD1 (5 bases). The V and J ends lost 1 base and 9 bases respectively, with 13 bases between them. The CDR3 consists of 14 residues. Germline CDR1 SGHTA, CDR2 FQGNSA. The CDR3 region is CASSLVEWGAEQFF. In nucleotides, the CDR3 is TGTGCCAGCAGCTTAGTAGAATGGGGCGCTGAGCAGTTCTTC.

This clone was recorded only once. V is TRBV5-1 and J is TRBJ2-5; 10 bases align to TRBD1. Germline V lookup: CDR1 SGHRS, CDR2 YFSETQ. The CDR3 has 15 amino acids. V was clipped by 3 bases and J by 4 bases; unmatched bases: 6. CDR3 sequence reads: CASSSGTGALETQYF. In nucleotides, the CDR3 is TGCGCCAGCAGCTCCGGGACAGGGGCTTTAGAGACCCAGTACTTC.

The chain carries TRBV5-5 and TRBJ2-3; TRBD2 matches 10 bases. CDR3 length: 16 amino acids. The V gene end was trimmed by 2 bases and the J gene end by 5 bases; junction bases not matched to a gene: 8. Germline lookup yields CDR1 SGHKS and CDR2 YYEKEE (reference sequence). CDR3 DNA: TGTGCCAGCAGCTTAACAAGCGGGAGGGCAATAGATACGCAGTATTTT. Translation gives CASSLTSGRAIDTQYF.

The V and J genes are TRBV27 and TRBJ2-1; 10 bases are a match to TRBD2. The germline V gene encodes CDR1 MNHEY and CDR2 SMNVEV (reference sequence). The V and J ends lost 6 bases and 3 bases, in that order; junction bases with no gene match: 11. The CDR3 covers 17 residues. The CDR3, as DNA: TGTGCCAGCAGCCAAGGTGAGGGACTAGCGTACTACAATGAGCAGTTCTTC. Protein sequence: CASSQGEGLAYYNEQFF.

This clone was detected only a few times. The chain recombines TRBV30 with TRBJ1-1, with D unclear. Germline CDR1 and CDR2: GTSNPN and SVGIG (reference sequence). The CDR3 totals 13 residues. Trimming cost V 2 bases and J 3 bases, with 10 bases left between them. CDR3 sequence: CAWSFTADTEAFF. The CDR3, as DNA: TGTGCCTGGAGTTTTACGGCGGACACTGAAGCTTTCTTT.

The chain links TRBV7-2 to TRBJ2-5; D is unresolved. Germline values: CDR1 SGHTA, CDR2 FQGNSA. V was trimmed by 1 base and J by 2 bases, leaving 11 bases between them. The length of the CDR3 is 15 residues. CDR3 amino acids: CASSLGLGQQETQYF. The CDR3 coding sequence is TGTGCCAGCAGCTTAGGTTTAGGGCAGCAAGAGACCCAGTACTTC.

On this clone: Since a far larger clone is one base different, this is likely a read error. The genes are TRBV18 and TRBJ1-3; TRBD1 matches at 9 bases. V lost 4 bases and J lost 2; bases outside the gene matches: 3. Germline CDR1 is KGHSH and CDR2 is LQKENI. This CDR3 contains 15 residues. Here the CDR3 DNA reads TGTGCCAGCTCACTCCGGACAGGGGCTGGAAACACCATATATTTT. It is translated as CASSLRTGAGNTIYF.

The rearrangement joins TRBV7-9 to TRBJ2-2, with unresolved D. V lost 5 bases and J 0 bases, leaving 22 bases between the germline ends. This CDR3 is 19 amino acids long. Germline V gives CDR1 SEHNR, CDR2 FQNEAQ (reference sequence). This CDR3 is CASSPLVHHGMTNTGELFF. DNA of the CDR3: TGTGCCAGCAGCCCATTAGTTCACCACGGCATGACGAACACCGGGGAGCTGTTTTTT.

The chain couples TRBV29-1 to TRBJ2-1, with 12 positions matching TRBD2. J was trimmed by 7 bases and V by 0 bases; bases with no gene match: 4. The CDR3 extends over 15 amino acids. CDR1 and CDR2 (germline): SQVTM, ANQGSEA. CDR3 in DNA: TGCAGCGTTGAAGAGGCTAGCGGGAGGGAAAATGAGCAGTTCTTC. This gives the protein CSVEEASGRENEQFF.

The chain recombines TRBV7-8 with TRBJ2-7; D is possibly TRBD1 (6 bases). V lost 5 bases and J 0 bases, leaving 14 bases between the germline ends. Germline V gene sequence: CDR1 SGHVS, CDR2 FQNEAQ. The CDR3 has 15 residues. CDR3 region: CASSRTTGSSYEQYF. CDR3 DNA: TGTGCCAGCAGCCGTACCACAGGGAGCTCCTACGAGCAGTACTTC. The variable domain in full, with the rest retrieved from reference TRBV7-8 and TRBJ2-7, is GAGVSQSPRYKVAKRGQDVALRCDPISGHVSLFWYQQALGQGPEFLTYFQNEAQLDKSGLPSDRFFAERPEGSVSTLKIQRTQQEDSAVYLCASSRTTGSSYEQYFGPGTRLTVT.

This chain joins TRBV28 and TRBJ1-3; 8 bases match TRBD1. CDR3 length equals 15 residues. The V gene's germline CDR1 is MDHEN and CDR2 SYDVKM. Trimming removed 6 bases from V and 2 bases from J; junction bases left unmatched: 6. The CDR3 sequence is CASSRDRGTGNTIYF. CDR3 sequence (DNA): TGTGCCAGCAGCCGCGACAGGGGTACTGGAAACACCATATATTTT.

This chain connects TRBV2 to TRBJ2-7, with TRBD1 matching 9 bases. This CDR3 has 13 residues. CDR1 SNHLY and CDR2 FYNNEI come from the germline V gene. V lost 5 bases, J lost 12 bases, and 11 bases stayed unmatched. CDR3 in DNA: TGTGCCAGCAGTCTAAACTCGGGACAGGGTCGGTACTTC. This encodes CASSLNSGQGRYF.

This clone occurred a few times. This rearrangement joins TRBV13 to TRBJ2-6; D may match TRBD1 or TRBD2 (7 bases each). Germline lookup yields CDR1 PRHDT and CDR2 FYEKMQ (reference sequence). Trimming took 6 bases from V and 4 from J, leaving 19 bases between them. This CDR3 spans 17 amino acids. The CDR3, as DNA: TGTGCCAGCAGAAGCAGGGGGGGGTTCTCCGGGGCCAACGTCCTGACTTTC. Encoded protein: CASRSRGGFSGANVLTF.

The chain joins TRBV19 to TRBJ2-3, with D perhaps matching TRBD2 (6 bases). Germline values: CDR1 LNHDA, CDR2 SQIVND (reference sequence). Between the trimmed V and J ends, which lost 6 bases and 2 bases, there was a span of 18 bases. The CDR3 is made up of 16 amino acids. CDR3 bases: TGTGCCAGTAGAAGAGGAGGGAGTGGTGTCACAGATACGCAGTATTTT. Translated, it gives CASRRGGSGVTDTQYF.

The chain is built from TRBV7-2 and TRBJ1-1, with D hard to call. CDR1 and CDR2 from the germline V gene are SGHTA and FQGNSA. The CDR3 spans 13 residues. Deletions cut 5 bases from V and 4 bases from J, with 11 bases between. CDR3 coding DNA: TGTGCCAGCAGCCAGCTAGGCCCCACTGAAGCTTTCTTT. It is translated as CASSQLGPTEAFF.

The rearrangement links TRBV5-5 to TRBJ2-3; the match to TRBD2 covers 12 bases. This CDR3 spans 15 amino acids. With 4 bases clipped from V and 4 bases from J, the junction kept 4 bases outside the gene matches. CDR1 and CDR2 from the germline V gene are SGHKS and YYEKEE (reference sequence). The CDR3: CASSLLAGGADTQYF. CDR3 nucleotide sequence: TGTGCCAGCAGCCTACTAGCGGGAGGTGCAGATACGCAGTATTTT.

Details on this clone: This sample includes further DNA sequences coding for the same CDR3. The chain recombines TRBV11-2 with TRBJ2-5; D gene unclear. Trimming took 1 base from V and 2 from J, leaving 8 bases between them. Per germline, CDR1 SGHAT and CDR2 FQNNGV. CDR3 length: 14 residues. The CDR3 DNA sequence: TGTGCCAGCAGCTTAGTCGGCCGACAAGAGACCCAGTACTTC. Its translation is CASSLVGRQETQYF.

The chain is built from TRBV2 and TRBJ1-1; TRBD1 aligns across 10 bases. Germline-derived CDR1 and CDR2 are SNHLY and FYNNEI. After removal of 7 bases from V and 5 bases from J, the junction contained 13 bases not matched to a gene. This CDR3 has 16 amino acids. The CDR3 sequence is CASKRDRGAGQTEAFF. CDR3 DNA sequence: TGTGCCAGCAAGAGGGACAGGGGCGCTGGGCAGACTGAAGCTTTCTTT.

This rearrangement joins TRBV4-3 to TRBJ2-7, with 13 nucleotides matching TRBD2. The junction had 3 bases not matched to a gene; V was cut back by 0 bases and J by 1 base. The CDR3 extends over 17 amino acids. The germline V gene encodes CDR1 LGHNA and CDR2 YSLEER. CDR3 bases: TGCGCCAGCAGCCAAGAACTAGCGGGAGGGCATTCCTACGAGCAGTACTTC. This encodes CASSQELAGGHSYEQYF.

This chain joins TRBV27 and TRBJ2-1, with D possibly being TRBD1 (6 bases). This CDR3 spans 15 amino acids. The germline V and J ends were trimmed by 7 bases and 0 bases, with 13 bases remaining between them. Per the germline V gene, CDR1 is MNHEY and CDR2 is SMNVEV (reference sequence). Written as DNA, the CDR3 is TGTGCCAGCAAAAGGGACAACCCCTCCTACAATGAGCAGTTCTTC. This encodes CASKRDNPSYNEQFF.

The rearrangement joins TRBV18 to TRBJ1-1, with D uncertain. Germline lookup yields CDR1 KGHSH and CDR2 LQKENI. This CDR3 region has 13 residues. Trimming took off 3 bases at V and 0 bases at J, with 5 bases between the two ends. DNA for the CDR3: TGTGCCAGCTCACCTTCTATGAACACTGAAGCTTTCTTT. Translated, it gives CASSPSMNTEAFF.

The chain has TRBV7-7 and TRBJ2-3; D remains unclear. V lost 4 bases and J lost 4, with 6 bases in between. Germline-derived CDR1 and CDR2 are SSHAT and FNYEAQ (reference sequence). CDR3 length: 12 amino acids. In DNA, the CDR3 is TGTGCCAGCAGCTCCGAGGCAGATACGCAGTATTTT. Translating gives CASSSEADTQYF.

The genes are TRBV19 and TRBJ2-1, with D possibly TRBD1 on 6 matching bases. Germline V gives CDR1 LNHDA, CDR2 SQIVND (reference sequence). V lost 3 bases, J lost 5 bases, and 17 bases lay in between. CDR3 size: 16 residues. Written as DNA, the CDR3 is TGTGCCAGTAGTATCTGGGGGCGAGGGCGCGACAATGAGCAGTTCTTC. It encodes CASSIWGRGRDNEQFF.

The genes are TRBV5-4 and TRBJ2-2; the D call may be TRBD1 or TRBD2 (5 bases each). The V end was cut by 4 bases, the J end by 1 base, with 17 bases between. Germline V CDR1 and CDR2: SGHNT, YYREEE (reference sequence). The CDR3 covers 17 residues. In DNA form, the CDR3 reads TGTGCCAGCAGCGACATAATAGGGACGGAGAACACCGGGGAGCTGTTTTTT. Translation gives CASSDIIGTENTGELFF.

The sample holds a few counts of this clone. CDR3 bases: TGCAGCGTTAGCTCGGGGTGGGGGATGAACACTGAAGCTTTCTTT. Amino acids: CSVSSGWGMNTEAFF. The chain uses TRBV29-1 and TRBJ1-1; weak D call: TRBD1 (5 bases). Germline assignment: CDR1 SQVTM and CDR2 ANQGSEA. There are 15 residues in the CDR3. V was shortened by 5 bases and J by 0 bases, with 16 bases between the two germline ends.